This note documents a single T cell receptor (beta chain) sequence. The antigen is undetermined. The sample comes from a study of a mutant IDH1 vaccine in newly diagnosed glioma. For the study at large: Earlier therapy was either radiotherapy, temozolomide, or both, and most got both.

TCRdb keeps only in-frame clones here, not all; method: immunoSEQ multiplex PCR. The sample shows 52,000 or so clones, 80% of them seen only once. General study points: Alterations occurring in top peripheral T cell clonotypes seemed unrelated to pseudoprogression.

The germline V gene has CDR1 SGHDT and CDR2 YYEEEE. This CDR3 region has 11 residues. The V gene lost 2 bases and the J gene lost 7 bases, with 7 bases spanning the gap. Time point defined: week 23, last vaccination. A single vaccine dose contained 300 ug of mutant IDH1 20-mer peptide, and topical imiquimod was used with it. This TCR was recovered from a man aged 40-55 years with glioma. The material was PBMCs, obtained from a glioma patient whose treatment included an IDH1 peptide vaccine. The rearrangement joins TRBV5-6 to TRBJ2-7; D remains ambiguous. The CDR3 coding sequence is TGTGCCAGCAGCTTCGAGGTGGAGCAGTACTTC. Its translation: CASSFEVEQYF.